The 5 T cell receptor beta chains listed next were all sequenced from one sample in a study of T-cell reconstitution after alpha-beta-depleted transplantation in children. Preparation of the TCRbeta library was carried out with unique molecular identifiers. MiXCR was run by TCRdb on the PCR reads, yielding one entry per CDR3 protein. The sample lists hundreds of thousands of distinct CDR3 sequences; roughly a tenth were seen once. This specimen was PBMCs, taken before TCRalphabeta/CD19-depleted stem cell transplant. The origin of the receptors is a child aged 2-15 years with inherited bone marrow failure, due to receive a stem cell transplant.

This clonotype was recorded at least ten times. The chain joins TRBV5-5 to TRBJ1-6; the D is unclear. V was clipped by 2 bases and J by 7 bases, with 4 bases between them. The length of the CDR3 is 12 residues. Germline CDR1 is SGHKS and CDR2 is YYEKEE (reference sequence). DNA for the CDR3: TGTGCCAGCAGCTTTAGGAATTCACCCCTCCACTTT. Translation gives CASSFRNSPLHF.

This clonotype was picked up many times. The V gene is TRBV7-2, the J gene TRBJ2-7; D is ambiguous. Germline loops: CDR1 SGHTA, CDR2 FQGNSA. V dropped 3 bases and J dropped 10 bases, with 13 bases sitting between them. The CDR3 is 12 amino acids. The CDR3 region has the DNA TGTGCCAGCAGCTTTAGCTCTGGGATTCAGTACTTC. Translation: CASSFSSGIQYF.

This clonotype was detected ten times or more. The rearrangement links TRBV7-9 to TRBJ2-7, with TRBD2 identical over 7 bases. Trimming cost V 5 bases and J 2 bases; bases outside gene matches: 6. Germline CDR1 SEHNR, CDR2 FQNEAQ (reference sequence). The CDR3 contains 14 residues. The CDR3 nucleotides read TGTGCCAGCAGCCCGGGACTATCGACCTACGAGCAGTACTTC. Translation gives CASSPGLSTYEQYF.

This clonotype was counted at least ten times. The chain joins TRBV12-3 or TRBV12-4 to TRBJ2-4; D is perhaps TRBD1 or TRBD2 (6 bases each). V gave up 7 bases and J gave up 8 bases, with 18 bases separating them. The CDR3 extends over 14 amino acids. DNA of the CDR3: TGTGCCAGCACCGAAGGAGGGGGGATGGACATTCAGTACTTC. Translated: CASTEGGGMDIQYF.

The V call is TRBV19, the J call TRBJ2-7; TRBD1 aligns across 7 bases. CDR1 is LNHDA and CDR2 is SQIVND in the germline V gene (reference sequence). Losses at the gene ends were 4 bases for V and 4 bases for J; bases not matched to a gene: 13. The CDR3 loop spans 16 amino acids. This CDR3 is CASSRVEGAYSYEQYF. The CDR3 DNA is TGTGCCAGTAGTAGGGTTGAGGGGGCCTATTCGTACGAGCAGTACTTC. Based on the CDR3 plus reference TRBV19 and TRBJ2-7, the full variable domain is DGGITQSPKYLFRKEGQNVTLSCEQNLNHDAMYWYRQDPGQGLRLIYYSQIVNDFQKGDIAEGYSVSREKKESFPLTVTSAQKNPTAFYLCASSRVEGAYSYEQYFGPGTRLTVT.